These 10 T cell receptor beta chains came from one sample sequenced in a study of blood T cell repertoires in COVID-19. Clones were read by immunoSEQ multiplex PCR, and TCRdb kept only the in-frame ones, dropping some. The profile shows about 14,000 clones, under 90% of them singletons. Sample: peripheral blood. Receptor source: an older woman with acute or convalescent COVID-19.

The chain links TRBV6-5 to TRBJ2-1; the match to TRBD2 covers 9 bases. After removal of 2 bases from V and 6 bases from J, the junction contained 2 bases not matched to a gene. Germline assignment: CDR1 MNHEY and CDR2 SVGAGI. CDR3 size: 14 residues. The CDR3 region has the DNA TGTGCCAGCAGTTACGGCGGGAGGGTCAATGAGCAGTTCTTC. Translating gives CASSYGGRVNEQFF.

V and J are TRBV18 and TRBJ2-2; D is undetermined. Germline CDR1 is KGHSH and CDR2 is LQKENI. Trimming pared 3 bases from V and 4 bases from J, leaving 12 bases between. CDR3 length equals 15 residues. The CDR3 spells CASSPRLEGTGELFF. The CDR3 bases are TGTGCCAGCTCACCGAGGCTAGAAGGCACCGGGGAGCTGTTTTTT.

CDR3 protein: CASSQQRGYTDTQYF. As DNA, the CDR3 is TGTGCCAGCAGCCAACAACGGGGGTACACAGATACGCAGTATTTT. This chain uses TRBV3-1 (or the pseudogene TRBV3-2) with TRBJ2-3, with a possible D match to TRBD2 (6 bases). Per germline, CDR1 LGHDT and CDR2 YNNKEL (reference sequence). CDR3 length: 15 residues. V was shortened by 2 bases and J by 2 bases, with 11 bases between the two germline ends.

The chain recombines TRBV5-1 with TRBJ2-2; a weak D match, TRBD2 (6 bases). The CDR3 has 14 amino acids. The germline V and J ends were trimmed by 7 bases and 1 base, with 11 bases remaining between them. In germline, CDR1 is SGHRS, CDR2 YFSETQ. The CDR3 loop is CASGLALNTGELFF. The CDR3 coding sequence is TGCGCCAGCGGTCTAGCGCTGAACACCGGGGAGCTGTTTTTT. The full variable domain, rest sourced from reference TRBV5-1 and TRBJ2-2, is KAGVTQTPRYLIKTRGQQVTLSCSPISGHRSVSWYQQTPGQGLQFLFEYFSETQRNKGNFPGRFSGRQFSNSRSEMNVSTLELGDSALYLCASGLALNTGELFFGEGSRLTVL.

The CDR3, as DNA: TGTGCCAGCAGCCCCAGACACCGGGAGGAGACCCAGTACTTC. This codes for CASSPRHREETQYF. The rearrangement links TRBV5-6 to TRBJ2-5; the D gene is possibly TRBD2 (6 bases). V lost 4 bases to trimming and J lost 5 bases, with 15 bases between them. The CDR3 has 14 amino acids. Germline CDR1 SGHDT, CDR2 YYEEEE.

V is TRBV27 and J is TRBJ2-2; TRBD1 might be the D (5 bases). Germline CDR1 reads MNHEY; CDR2 reads SMNVEV (reference sequence). The CDR3 loop spans 17 amino acids. The V end lost 2 bases, the J end lost 1 base, and 14 bases lay between the germline ends. The CDR3, as DNA: TGTGCCAGCAGTTTACAGGGCCAGCTAGGGAACACCGGGGAGCTGTTTTTT. This sequence encodes CASSLQGQLGNTGELFF.

The chain recombines TRBV3-1 (or the pseudogene TRBV3-2) with TRBJ1-2, with 8 bases fitting TRBD1. J was trimmed by 4 bases and V by 4 bases; bases with no gene match: 14. CDR3 size: 17 residues. Germline CDR1 reads LGHDT; CDR2 reads YNNKEL (reference sequence). The CDR3 DNA reads TGTGCCAGCAGCCTTCTTTCCGGGACAGGAACACTCTATGGCTACACCTTC. This encodes CASSLLSGTGTLYGYTF.

The rearrangement uses TRBV25-1 and TRBJ2-2; TRBD1 agrees at 7 bases. V trimming: 2 bases; J trimming: 7 bases; junction bases outside the gene matches: 4. Germline V lookup: CDR1 MGHDK, CDR2 SYGVNS. CDR3 length: 14 residues. The CDR3 region has the DNA TGTGCCAGCAGTGAAAGGACAGGCCACGGGGAGCTGTTTTTT. Protein product: CASSERTGHGELFF.

Concerning this clone itself: One junction end does not reproduce the germline sequence, and a read error may be involved. This chain links TRBV28 with TRBJ2-7; maybe TRBD1 (5 bases). Germline V CDR1 and CDR2: MDHEN, SYDVKM. This CDR3 comprises 15 residues. For the CDR3, the DNA is TGTGTCAGCAGTCCTAGGGGATGGGAAGGGTACGAGCAGTACTTC. Its protein product is CVSSPRGWEGYEQYF.

The gene calls are TRBV27 and TRBJ1-5, with 9 bases aligning to TRBD1. The CDR3 length is 16 residues. Germline CDR1 MNHEY, CDR2 SMNVEV (reference sequence). The junction had 5 bases not matched to a gene; V was cut back by 5 bases and J by 0 bases. The CDR3 DNA sequence: TGTGCCAGCAGTCCCCTGGACAGGGGTAGCAATCAGCCCCAGCATTTT. Protein sequence: CASSPLDRGSNQPQHF.